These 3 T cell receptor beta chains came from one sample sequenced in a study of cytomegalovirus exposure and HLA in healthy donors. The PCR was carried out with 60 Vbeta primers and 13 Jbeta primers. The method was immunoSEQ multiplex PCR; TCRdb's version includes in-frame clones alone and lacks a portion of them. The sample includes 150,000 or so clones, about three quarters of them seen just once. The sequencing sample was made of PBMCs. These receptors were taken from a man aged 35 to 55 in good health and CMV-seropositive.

The CDR3 DNA reads TGTGCCAGCAGTTTATTTAGTCTCGGTCCCCGTCCTGGTGAGCAGTACTTC. This encodes CASSLFSLGPRPGEQYF. The genes are TRBV28 and TRBJ2-5; no clear D gene. V was clipped by 1 base and J by 11 bases, with 26 bases between them. CDR1 is MDHEN and CDR2 is SYDVKM in the germline V gene. The CDR3 is 17 residues long.

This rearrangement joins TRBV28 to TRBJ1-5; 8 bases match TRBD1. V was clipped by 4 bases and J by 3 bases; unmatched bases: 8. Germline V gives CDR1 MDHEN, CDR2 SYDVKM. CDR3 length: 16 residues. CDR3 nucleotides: TGTGCCAGCAGTTCCCGGACAGGGTCGGTCAATCAGCCCCAGCATTTT. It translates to CASSSRTGSVNQPQHF.

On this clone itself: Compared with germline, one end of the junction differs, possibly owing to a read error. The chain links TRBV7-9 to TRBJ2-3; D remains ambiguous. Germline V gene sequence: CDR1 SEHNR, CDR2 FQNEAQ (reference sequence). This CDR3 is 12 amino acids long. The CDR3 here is CSSSRETGTQYF. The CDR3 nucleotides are TGTTCCAGCAGCCGTGAAACGGGTACGCAGTATTTT.